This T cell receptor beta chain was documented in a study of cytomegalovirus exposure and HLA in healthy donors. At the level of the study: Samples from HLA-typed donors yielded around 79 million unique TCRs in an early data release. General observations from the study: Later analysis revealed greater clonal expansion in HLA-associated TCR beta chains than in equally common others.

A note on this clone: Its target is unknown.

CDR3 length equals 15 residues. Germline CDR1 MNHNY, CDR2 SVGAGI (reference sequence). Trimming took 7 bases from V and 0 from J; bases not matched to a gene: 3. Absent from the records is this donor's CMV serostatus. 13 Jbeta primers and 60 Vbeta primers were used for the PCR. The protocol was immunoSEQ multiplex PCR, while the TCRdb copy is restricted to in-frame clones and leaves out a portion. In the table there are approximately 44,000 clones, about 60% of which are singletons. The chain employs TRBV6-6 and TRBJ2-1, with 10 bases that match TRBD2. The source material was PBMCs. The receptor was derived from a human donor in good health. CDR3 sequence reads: CASTASGGSYNEQFF. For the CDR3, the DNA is TGTGCCAGCACCGCTAGCGGGGGCTCCTACAATGAGCAGTTCTTC.